This T cell receptor beta chain was found in a study of cytomegalovirus exposure and HLA in healthy donors (dated by TCRdb to 2017 to 2019). For context, the study as a whole: In an earlier analysis of approximately 640 of the donors, approximately 300 Gb of sequence data and some 100 million unique TCR beta sequences from about 179 million T cells were reported. Roughly 300 gigabases of sequencing data and around 80 million unique TCR sequences made up an early release that covered approximately 700 HLA-typed donors. Of the roughly 410 genotyped donors, 75% to 85% were placed in the genetic ancestry cluster associated with self-reported Caucasian donors. The aim of the study was to test whether cataloging public T cell receptors could identify signatures of past pathogen exposure. The T cell repertoires of some 670 subjects were profiled by immunosequencing and related to cytomegalovirus serostatus. A separate validation cohort of over 95 different subjects was used in addition to the roughly 670-subject first cohort. To predict cytomegalovirus infection status, the study combined high-throughput TCR immunosequencing, statistical association of individual TCRs with disease status, and machine learning. To study patterns of TCR occurrence, a later analysis re-analyzed previously published TCR beta repertoires from 700 or so donors and added high-resolution HLA genotyping. Rather than using new phenotypic data, the later analysis identified candidate immune exposures from TCR beta sequences and from how often those sequences occurred across donors. An earlier analysis of approximately 580 of the donors used high-throughput TCR beta sequencing to judge whether each TCR beta V gene segment behaved as functional or pseudogenic. Donor age, sex, ethnicity and CMV serostatus were compiled alongside the repertoire data. Genome-wide SNP genotypes for about 60% of the roughly 670 donors were used in a later genetic analysis, which treated that subset as a discovery cohort. All discovery cohort repertoires had been generated using a single sequencing platform. Both class I and class II loci were covered by HLA typing, at four-digit resolution. The number of donors typed differed by locus, with about 629-630 for A, B, C, DRB1 and DQB1, roughly 520 for DQA1, about 610 for DPA1, and 472 for DPB1. Roughly five DR-DQ haplotypes were handled as single units for association and clustering because linkage in the cohort was strong. On average, 235,054 unique TCR beta nucleotide sequences were sequenced per donor among 300 to 500 genotyped donors of the cohort, with 15% to 20% of those sequences being non-productive.

A word on this clone: It has no known antigen specificity. There are no base qualities to consult, and no much larger clone falls within one base.

V is shortened by 8 bases, J by 1 base, and the region joining them spans 14 bases. From its cysteine to its phenylalanine, the CDR3 spans 14 amino acids. Only the CDR3 portion is preserved as DNA: 42 bases, with reading frame beginning at the first base. In the germline V gene (reference sequence), CDR1 corresponds to LNHDA and CDR2 to SQIVND. The cohort consisted of 600 to 750 healthy bone marrow donors. At the time of sampling, all cohort members were nominally healthy, though unrecorded immune exposures were likely present. The donor was CMV seronegative and belonged to the group of under 400 seronegative cohort members. Each donor provided a peripheral blood sample, and peripheral blood mononuclear cells were used for TCR beta sequencing. The Qiagen DNeasy Blood Extraction Kit was used to extract genomic DNA from the blood cell samples. The receptor library was made with the immunoSEQ multiplex PCR assay. The multiplex PCR relied on a mix of 60 forward primers for TCR Vbeta segments and 13 reverse primers for TCR Jbeta segments. The CDR3 region of rearranged TCR beta genes was amplified from genomic DNA with a multiplex PCR assay. On the Illumina HiSeq System, the amplified TCR beta libraries were sequenced as 87-base-pair reads. Regarding the original processing steps: A later analysis tallied around 87 million unique TCR beta chains across the 660 or so repertoires, and some 10 million of those chains were shared by two or more donors. Raw reads were error-corrected and collapsed into unique sequences with a nearest-neighbor algorithm that merged closely related sequences to remove PCR and sequencing errors. Alignment of CDR3 sequences to IMGT reference sequences was used to assign V, D and J gene segments. Each retained sequence needed at least a six-nucleotide match to both a V gene segment and a J gene segment. A rearrangement counted as productive if the CDR3 had no stop codons and remained in frame with V and J, and every other rearrangement counted as non-productive. CDR3 was defined by IMGT convention, running from the second conserved V-encoded cysteine to the conserved J-encoded phenylalanine. The earlier analysis of about 640 of the donors excluded any sequence lacking an unambiguous match to a single V gene segment. In an earlier analysis of some 590 of the donors, a V segment was called functional when productive rearrangements were above 56.7%, and segregating when the standard deviation between donors exceeded 5%. A statistical classification framework was built for diagnosing cytomegalovirus status from the catalog of TCR beta chain sequences. V and J gene assignment, in a later analysis, came from comparing TCR nucleotide sequences with IMGT/GENE-DB human TR gene sequences. In a later analysis, CDR3 sequences and most-parsimonious VDJ recombination scenarios were assigned using the TCRdist pipeline. A later analysis defined each TCR beta chain by its CDR3 amino acid sequence plus V-gene family, and excluded reads lacking a unique V-gene family. To address suspected cross-contamination and a sequencing artifact, a later analysis removed several hundred highly shared, low-generation-probability nucleotide sequences. A later analysis calculated a clonal expansion index for each public chain from normalized within-repertoire ranks of inferred template counts. In a later analysis, generation probabilities were computed with a VDJ recombination model fitted to out-of-frame rearrangements, and the resulting probabilities were checked against IGoR. In a later analysis, TCR-TCR, TCR-HLA and TCR-CMV co-occurrence was scored with hypergeometric tests, and a repertoire-size bias correction was applied to TCR pairs. A later analysis estimated false discovery rates by permuting HLA or CMV assignments 20 times. A later analysis grouped co-occurring TCRs with DBSCAN, adding TCRdist sequence similarity when clustering within HLA-allele-positive subsets. Co-occurrence clustering excluded repertoires with fewer than 30,000 or more than 120,000 public chains, plus five with anomalous nucleotide sharing. TCRdb retrieved this table from immuneACCESS and kept in-frame rearrangements only. Not all clones are present; in checked studies, unresolved V genes account for under half, and no reason is known for the remainder. V, J and clone size are those of that table, while D and trimming were read from the DNA. For this sample the table gives more than 85,000 clones, of which around 80% were detected only once. Under 6.5% of the sample lies in the top ten.

General findings and caveats noted by the study authors: For the cohort, immune exposure information was limited to CMV serostatus. The classifier was reported to diagnose cytomegalovirus status with high specificity and sensitivity in both the original cohort and the validation cohort. In a later analysis, most CMV-associated TCR beta chains were found to appear HLA-restricted, with HLA associations seemingly driven largely by CMV exposure. In a later genetic analysis, fewer N-insertions in productive TCRs were reported among donors in an Asian-associated ancestry cluster than the 666-donor mean. A later analysis found that TCR association rates varied across HLA loci, with DRB1 alleles showing the most associated TCRs and HLA-C alleles the fewest. At a false discovery rate of 0.05, a later analysis linked roughly 17,000 TCR beta sequences to specific HLA alleles. While some public TCRs were present in many individuals, most TCR sequences turned up only very rarely across donors. This cohort had only TCR beta chains sequenced, and the lack of alpha or paired-chain data limited which features could be detected. Compared with equally common non-associated chains, HLA-associated TCR beta chains in a later analysis were more clonally expanded and had lower generation probabilities. A further reported finding was that TCR beta sequences accurately predicted the HLA-A and HLA-B alleles for most subjects in the first cohort. Roughly 17 rarely observed V segments, including chromosome 9 orphons, were excluded from the earlier analysis of a few hundred of the donors because counts were too low. Correlated functional status among segregating V segments might reflect linkage disequilibrium, but an unknown experimental factor could not be ruled out. Broadly in line with IMGT annotations, most TCR beta V segments showed up in productive rearrangements about 90% or about 30% of the time in an earlier analysis of 450 to 750 of the donors. HLA typing was unavailable for some donors at each locus, so association tests used only the typed subset. In a later analysis, several top co-occurrence clusters were reported to appear linked to parvovirus B19, influenza, CMV and Epstein-Barr virus. In vitro tests confirmed that a few of the cytomegalovirus-associated TCR beta chains recognize cytomegalovirus antigens. A cluster of highly shared sequence variants was judged likely to be a technical artifact of the sequencing pipeline. The presence/absence analyses assumed that sequencing depth was roughly uniform across donors, and that assumption may not be true. Assigning TCR associations to individual alleles was difficult when HLA alleles, especially DR and DQ, strongly co-occurred. Some IMGT-functional V segments, including TRBV6-2 and TRBV6-3, could not be distinguished by the 87-base-pair reads and were therefore excluded. A total of around 150 TCR beta chains were listed by the study as associated with cytomegalovirus. It was suggested by the authors that the approach could potentially be generalized to other disease states and immunological phenotypes. In a later genetic analysis, a missense DCLRE1C variant was associated with V-gene and J-gene trimming of TCR beta chains, and the association was replicated in an independent cohort.

This clonotype was obtained from a man younger than 35 in good health and CMV-seronegative. The chain uses TRBV19 and TRBJ2-5; TRBD1 is perhaps the D gene, given 6 matching bases. The specimen sequenced was PBMCs. The CDR3 here reads CASARGQSQETQYF. The sequenced DNA: TGTGCCAGTGCCCGAGGACAGAGCCAAGAGACCCAGTACTTC.